This entry is about one T cell receptor beta chain. The specificity of this receptor is unknown. No per-base quality is available; no much larger clone lies one base away. Receptor amplification or capture employed 5' RACE. The sequencer was an Illumina HiSeq 2500. A second PCR of roughly 7 to 11 cycles was performed with a sample-barcoded 5' primer and a J-beta primer mix. A unique molecular identifier was introduced onto each TCR beta cDNA molecule by a template-switch 5' adaptor carrying 12 random nucleotides. Each sample yielded at least 2.5 million CDR3-containing paired-end reads. First-strand cDNA was synthesized from all RNA with the Mint cDNA synthesis kit, primed by a TRBC-specific oligonucleotide. Following uracil-DNA glycosylase treatment, a first 18-cycle PCR with universal primers M1SS and BC2_uni_R was performed on all cDNA. Concerning the study's data processing: For normalization, 1 million high-quality reads were randomly selected from each sample, with every read carrying a distinct molecular identifier. Reads sharing molecular identifiers were discarded rather than binned into consensus sequences. MiTCR, run with a Q25 quality threshold and the strictest error-elimination algorithm, handled CDR3 identification, clonotype clustering and error correction. A nonparametric unseen species model with Euler transformation was used to estimate a lower bound on total TCR beta diversity. The public sequencing data were trimmed at Q25 with fastp and processed into clonotypes with MiXCR by TCRdb, which kept only in-frame beta chains. Rows merge per CDR3 protein into single entries with the most common DNA and genes. In this record, the V and J calls reflect TCRdb's handling and not the investigators' own analysis. The sample yields roughly 2 million distinct CDR3 sequences; around 50% were counted once. Of the sample, roughly 2% is held by the ten largest clones.

The approximately 40 donors, aged roughly 6 to 95 years, were systemically healthy Caucasian individuals from Russia. Each donor gave approximately 9.3 milliliters of peripheral blood, collected into EDTA-treated Vacutainer tubes. Ficoll-Paque density-gradient centrifugation was used to isolate PBMCs, with at least 6 million obtained per sample. Total RNA was extracted from PBMCs with Trizol reagent, with at least 6 micrograms obtained per sample. For every donor, an aliquot of PBMCs went through flow cytometry to measure the percentages of naive CD45RAhigh/CD27high T cells. The CDR3 measures 17 amino acids from cysteine to phenylalanine. Only the CDR3 part of the read is kept: 51 bases, read in frame from the first base. CDR1 and CDR2, per the germline V gene (reference sequence), are MNHNY and SVGAGI. This entry is derived from a study of blood T cells in healthy people across ages (dated by TCRdb to about 2015). The study in broad terms: In model experiments, roughly one uniquely barcoded TCR beta cDNA molecule per two T cells was captured by template switching. The study measured age-related changes in TCR beta repertoire diversity using deep sequencing normalized with unique cDNA molecular identifiers. The donors were divided into four age groups: young (average about 16 years), middle-aged (almost 40), aged (under 70) and long-lived (around 80). To avoid experimental bias, donors of different ages were randomly spread across the sequencing lanes. The study analyzed two additional independent replicas of 1 million unique cDNA reads from the same blood draw for two donors, one aged 18 to 30 and one aged 80 or older.

General findings and caveats noted by the study authors: The CMV infection status of donors was not known, potentially confounding age-related changes in expanded clonotypes. Compared with the aged group, more naive CD4+ T cells, fewer expanded clones and increased TCR diversity were shown by the long-lived group, suggesting age selection. Estimates of total diversity based on one million sequenced T cells were regarded as lower bounds and as underestimates. Since profiling was done on bulk unsorted PBMCs, naive and antigen-experienced compartments could not be conclusively compared. Observed TCR beta diversity per million T cells fell roughly linearly with age, and a significant reduction was already apparent by age around 36. A strong correlation was found between observed TCR beta diversity and the percentage of naive T cells measured by flow cytometry.

Input material: blood. The receptor was isolated from a woman between 40 and 55 years old in good health. Recombination linked TRBV6-6 to TRBJ2-7, with 13 bases in between that match TRBD2. Matching the DNA end better, TRBJ2-5 makes the J call doubtful. The CDR3 reads as follows: CASSYPQRTSGGKTQYF. The bases read TGTGCCAGCAGTTACCCCCAGCGGACTAGCGGGGGAAAGACCCAGTACTTC.